This TCR beta chain was obtained from a study of blood T cell repertoires in COVID-19 (dated by TCRdb to about 2020). With respect to the entire study: Collaborator samples came from the United States, Italy and Spain and covered acute and convalescent phases of COVID-19. The prospective study material was composed of cDNA or gDNA derived from T cells, B-cell-depleted T cells, or PBMCs. The dataset comprised deeply sampled blood TCRbeta repertoires from subjects exposed to, actively infected with, or recovered from COVID-19. The repertoires were released in a freely available public database intended as a resource for research on the immune response to SARS-CoV-2. Samples came from the ongoing ImmuneRACE study (first 160 participants) plus 1,254 subjects from 6 global collaborators. Sample metadata almost always included a de-identified subject ID, COVID-19 status, age in years and sex. HLA class I and class II types, where available, came from metadata supplied by the sample provider rather than from assay-based typing. Points the paper makes about the study in general: Clinical and demographic metadata were provided uncurated, with the amount varying by source and participant.

The immunoSEQ Assay, a bias-controlled multiplex PCR, was used to amplify TCRbeta CDR3 regions from genomic DNA. Per the original workflow: Nucleated cell counts per sample were estimated from amplification of reference gene primers within the assay. To quantify the absolute abundance of each unique TCRbeta CDR3 rearrangement, sequence reads were collapsed and filtered. For each sample, productive Simpson clonality was calculated as the square root of Simpson's diversity index over productive rearrangements. TCRdb's version of the immuneACCESS table is confined to in-frame rearrangements and falls short of the full clone set. An unresolved V gene accounts for under half of the shortfall where checked; the remainder is of unknown origin. The V and J calls and clone size were taken over from that table, and D and trimming were inferred from the DNA. The sample data list about 200,000 clones, and roughly 92% of these were observed just once. Of the sample, 0.76% falls within the top ten clones.

V is reduced by 2 bases and J by 0 bases, leaving a spacing of 10 bases between them. Including cysteine and phenylalanine, the CDR3 has 15 amino acids. Left in the record is the CDR3 DNA by itself, 45 bases read in frame from the first base. CDR1 and CDR2 were assigned from the germline V gene as SGHAT and FQNNGV. In Seattle, one collaborating source enrolled patients while the infection was active and tracked those patients longitudinally over the course of disease. Whole blood was collected in K2EDTA tubes by collaborating institutions according to the institutions' own protocols. Collaborator samples were shipped for TCRbeta analysis as frozen whole blood, isolated PBMCs, or DNA extracted from either sample type. Comments on this clone: There is no known antigen for this receptor. Within one base of it there is no much larger clone, and no base qualities were kept.

The TCR originated in a man younger than 40 with COVID-19, enrolled during active disease. The sample taken for sequencing was peripheral blood. The V and J segments used are TRBV11-2 and TRBJ1-1; TRBD1 is perhaps the D gene, given 6 matching bases. This receptor has the CDR3 CASSLIQGLNTEAFF. The DNA reads as follows: TGTGCCAGCAGCTTAATACAGGGTTTGAACACTGAAGCTTTCTTT.